This T cell receptor beta chain was obtained from a study of PD-1 blockade in classical Hodgkin lymphoma. Looking at the study overall: Patients got intravenous nivolumab 3 mg/kg every 2 weeks.

This clone has a handful of counts. Repertoires were generated with immunoSEQ multiplex PCR, while TCRdb's copy carries only in-frame clones and drops some. In the table there are about 11,000 clones, approximately 77% of which are singletons. This CDR3 has 13 amino acids. V dropped 7 bases and J dropped 6; count of bases not matched to a gene: 3. Germline CDR1 LNHDA, CDR2 SQIVND (reference sequence). In every patient, relapse followed autologous stem cell transplantation, while exposure to brentuximab vedotin differed. This chain links TRBV19 with TRBJ1-6; TRBD1 aligns across 7 bases. The clonotype comes from a human donor with classical Hodgkin lymphoma. The specimen was peripheral blood mononuclear cells (PBMCs), collected at baseline. CDR3 in amino acids: CASTDRINSPLHF. CDR3 bases: TGTGCCAGTACGGACAGGATTAATTCACCCCTCCACTTT.